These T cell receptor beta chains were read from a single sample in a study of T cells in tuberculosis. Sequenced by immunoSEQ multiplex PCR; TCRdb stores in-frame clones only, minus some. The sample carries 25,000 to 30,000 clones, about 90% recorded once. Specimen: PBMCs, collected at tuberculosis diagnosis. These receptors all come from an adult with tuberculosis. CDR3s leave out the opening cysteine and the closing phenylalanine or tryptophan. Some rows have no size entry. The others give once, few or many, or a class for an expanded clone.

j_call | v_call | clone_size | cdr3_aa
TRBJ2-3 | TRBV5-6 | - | ASSLGAGDTQY
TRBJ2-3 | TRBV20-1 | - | SAPLGDTQY
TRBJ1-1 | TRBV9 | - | ASSATGAEAF
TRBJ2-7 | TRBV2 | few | ASRVDRAYEQY
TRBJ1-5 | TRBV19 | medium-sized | ASRGTRQGPQPQH
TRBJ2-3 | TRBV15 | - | ATSRDRDSTSTDTQY
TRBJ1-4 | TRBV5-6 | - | ASRMGQGRAEKLF
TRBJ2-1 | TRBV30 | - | AWSVKTSGTVEQF
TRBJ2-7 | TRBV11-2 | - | ASSLGRTQFGEQY
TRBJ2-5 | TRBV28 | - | ASRPGLANSQETQY
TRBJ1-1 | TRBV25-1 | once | ASSVSRVNTEAF
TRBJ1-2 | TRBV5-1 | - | ASSLARGPLDYGYT
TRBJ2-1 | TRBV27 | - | ASSLFWQGSYNEQF
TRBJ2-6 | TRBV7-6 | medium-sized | ASSLGYSVTGSSGANVLT
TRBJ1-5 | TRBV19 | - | ASGRQEGSSGSSH
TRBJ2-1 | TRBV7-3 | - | ASSLSGGPSYNEQF
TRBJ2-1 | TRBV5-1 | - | ASSLREGHPMFNEQF
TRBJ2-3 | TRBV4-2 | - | ASSPATSSATDTQY
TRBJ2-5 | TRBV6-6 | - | ASSLGQGARETQY
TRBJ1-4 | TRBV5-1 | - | ASSLGQGEKLF
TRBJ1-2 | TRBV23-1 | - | ASSQSRGIGGYT
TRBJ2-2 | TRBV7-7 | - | ASSLNVEGGSGELF
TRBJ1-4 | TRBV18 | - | ASSPLGTPATNEKLF
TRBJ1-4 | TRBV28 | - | ASSLRQGAEKLF
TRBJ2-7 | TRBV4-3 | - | ASSQDWGGQVLYEQY
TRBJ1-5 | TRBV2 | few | ASSEQGGQPQH
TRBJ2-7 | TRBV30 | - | AWSTSSAGRSYEQY
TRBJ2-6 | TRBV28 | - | ASSFVLGQGPSSGANVLT
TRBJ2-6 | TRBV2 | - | ASRGSSGANVLT
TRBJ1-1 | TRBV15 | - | ATSSGTGEAF
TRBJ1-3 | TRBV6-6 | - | ASSSRPGNTIY
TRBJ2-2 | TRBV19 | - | ASSLGASTGELF
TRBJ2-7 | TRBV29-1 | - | SVEDPTGKRTTSCYEQY
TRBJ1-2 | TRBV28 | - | ASSPWTPEGYT
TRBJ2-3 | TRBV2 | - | ASGTTIAGGRDTQY
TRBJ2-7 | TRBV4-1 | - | ASSQVFQGYEQY
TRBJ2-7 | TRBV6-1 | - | ASRGGQGTHEQY
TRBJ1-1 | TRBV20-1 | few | SAREGPAF
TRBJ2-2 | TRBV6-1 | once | ASSVPTNTGELF
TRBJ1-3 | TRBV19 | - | ASSPSTGGKMNTIY
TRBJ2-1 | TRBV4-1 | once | ASRPPGLAKEGEQF
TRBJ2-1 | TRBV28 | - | ASTQRGGSNNEQF
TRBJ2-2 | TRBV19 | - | ASTSLGRATYANTGELF
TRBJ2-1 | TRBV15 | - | ATSGRDRAVYEQF
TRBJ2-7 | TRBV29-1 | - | SVERDRGLEQY
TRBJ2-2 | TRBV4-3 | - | ASSSLAGGTGELF
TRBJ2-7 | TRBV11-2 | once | ASSLGLVYEQY
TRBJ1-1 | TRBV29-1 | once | SAPRGRGLQHGEAF
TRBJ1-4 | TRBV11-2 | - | ASSTWDRVETNEKLF
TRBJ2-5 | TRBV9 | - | ASSVDGRQETQY
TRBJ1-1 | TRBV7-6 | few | ASSWPTGEEHTEAF
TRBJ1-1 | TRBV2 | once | ASRGRATRRGPHTEAF
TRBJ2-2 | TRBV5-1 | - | ASSLGSGANTGELF
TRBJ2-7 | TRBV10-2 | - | ASMDRGYEQY
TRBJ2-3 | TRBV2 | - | ASSWTSGETDTQY
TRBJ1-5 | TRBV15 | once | ATSHLAGNQPQH
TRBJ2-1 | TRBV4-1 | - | ASSQDPAGEYLVGVEQF
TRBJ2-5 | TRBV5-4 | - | ASSLGDRVKETQY